This TCR beta chain was profiled in a study of cytomegalovirus exposure and HLA in healthy donors. With respect to this clone: The target antigen is unknown.

The CDR3 covers 15 residues. Trimming pared 3 bases from V and 2 bases from J, leaving 11 bases between. The germline V gene encodes CDR1 GTSNPN and CDR2 SVGIG (reference sequence). General observations from the study: Earlier analysis found most TCR beta V segments productive about 90% or about 30% of the time. In most subjects, TCR beta sequences reportedly gave accurate predictions of HLA-A and HLA-B alleles. Among immune exposure information, only CMV serostatus was available. Later analysis identified 16,951 TCR beta sequences associated with HLA alleles, using a false discovery rate threshold of 0.05.

The PCR had 60 Vbeta and 13 Jbeta primers. Profiling relied on immunoSEQ multiplex PCR, and the TCRdb table lists in-frame clones only, not all of them. The sample includes roughly 110,000 clones, 81% of them seen just once. The receptor was derived from a man younger than 45 in good health and CMV-seronegative. Sequencing used PBMCs. The J gene is TRBJ1-6, the V gene TRBV30; D perhaps matches TRBD1 (5 bases). The CDR3 DNA sequence: TGTGCCTGGAGCGGGGGGAGGGCCTATAATTCACCCCTCCACTTT. It encodes CAWSGGRAYNSPLHF.